This T cell receptor (beta chain) originates from a study of T cells in Graves' hyperthyroidism and ophthalmopathy. Points on this clonotype: One junction end does not reproduce the germline sequence, and a read error may be involved.

Amplified regions were TCR beta CDR3 sequences from RNA transcripts. The HTBI set primed first-round TCR CDR3 RT-PCR. TCRdb independently ran MiXCR on the multiplex PCR reads; one entry per CDR3 protein. The table includes about 560,000 distinct CDR3 sequences, 46% detected once. CDR3 size: 11 residues. Germline loops: CDR1 MGHDK, CDR2 SYGVNS. Input material: peripheral blood or thyroid tissue (not recorded which). The rearrangement joins TRBV25-1 to TRBJ2-2; no definite D call. The origin of this receptor is a woman in her late teens or twenties with Graves' hyperthyroidism. CDR3 protein: CASGELGELFF. DNA of the CDR3: TGTGCCAGCGGTGAACTCGGAGAGCTGTTTTTT.